A single sample gave rise to the 12 T cell receptor beta chains below, sequenced in a study of T cells after yellow fever vaccination. TCRdb independently ran MiXCR on the 5' RACE reads; one entry per CDR3 protein. The repertoire holds some 240,000 distinct CDR3 sequences, around 5.2% seen once, with less than 3.5% in the top ten. Sequencing used CD4+ T cells sorted from PBMCs, obtained on the day of the yellow fever booster vaccination. These TCRs come from a man younger than 30 who received the YFV17D yellow fever vaccine.

This clonotype is classed as medium-sized (0.01 to 0.1%). V usage is TRBV11-2 and J usage is TRBJ2-7; perhaps TRBD1 as D (6 bases). CDR1 and CDR2 (germline): SGHAT, FQNNGV. The CDR3 sequence is 12 residues long. V lost 5 bases, J lost 6 bases, and 11 bases lay in between. The CDR3 DNA reads TGTGCCAGCAGCCCGGACAGTCTCGAGCAGTACGTC. This sequence encodes CASSPDSLEQYV.

This clonotype was seen repeatedly, ten times or more. The CDR3 DNA is TGCGCCAGCAGTTACGAGACGGAGGAGACCCAGTACTTC. It encodes CASSYETEETQYF. This chain links TRBV5-1 with TRBJ2-5; no reliable D call. Trimming removed 5 bases at V and 5 bases at J, with 13 bases between. This CDR3 spans 13 amino acids. Germline lookup yields CDR1 SGHRS and CDR2 YFSETQ.

The J gene is TRBJ1-1, the V gene TRBV12-3 or TRBV12-4; no reliable D call. This CDR3 region has 13 residues. V lost 3 bases and J 8 bases, leaving 13 bases between the germline ends. CDR3 residues: CASSFRTLVEAFF. CDR3 in DNA: TGTGCCAGCAGTTTTCGGACCCTCGTAGAAGCTTTCTTT.

The table lists this clonotype with a few counts. The chain employs TRBV5-1 and TRBJ2-7; D is ambiguous. This CDR3 contains 14 residues. Looked up from germline, CDR1 is SGHRS and CDR2 is YFSETQ. V lost 2 bases and J 5 bases, leaving 14 bases between the germline ends. The CDR3 region is CASSLPQDPDEQYF. The CDR3 DNA is TGCGCCAGCAGCTTACCTCAGGACCCGGACGAGCAGTACTTC.

This clonotype occurred many times. The V and J genes are TRBV5-1 and TRBJ1-5; D is unclear. The CDR3 runs to 15 residues. Per the germline V gene, CDR1 is SGHRS and CDR2 is YFSETQ. Trimming stripped 0 bases from V and 0 bases from J, with 7 bases between. This CDR3 reads CASSLVGASNQPQHF. The CDR3 DNA reads as TGCGCCAGCAGCTTGGTAGGAGCTAGCAATCAGCCCCAGCATTTT.

The gene calls are TRBV2 and TRBJ1-5; tentatively, D is TRBD1 (5 bases). The CDR3 has 16 residues. CDR1 SNHLY and CDR2 FYNNEI come from the germline V gene. Trimming took off 2 bases at V and 1 base at J, with 12 bases between the two ends. The CDR3: CASSEIQGASNQPQHF. The CDR3 bases are TGTGCCAGCAGTGAAATCCAGGGAGCGAGCAATCAGCCCCAGCATTTT.

A few counts support this clonotype. The CDR3 DNA reads TGTGCCAGCAGTGCCTGGGGACGGAGGAACACTGAAGCTTTCTTT. Its protein is CASSAWGRRNTEAFF. This chain connects TRBV12-3 or TRBV12-4 to TRBJ1-1; perhaps TRBD1 as D (5 bases). Trimming stripped 5 bases from V and 1 base from J, with 14 bases between. This CDR3 contains 15 residues.

Only a few counts were recorded for this clonotype. CDR3 nucleotides: TGCGCCAGCAGTCAAGCGGACAGGGGGCATGGGAATGAGCAGTTCTTC. Protein: CASSQADRGHGNEQFF. The chain recombines TRBV23-1 with TRBJ2-1, with 11 bases identical to TRBD1. TRBV23-1 is noted as an ORF with a role that remains uncertain. V trimming: 2 bases; J trimming: 7 bases; junction bases outside the gene matches: 7. This CDR3 region has 16 residues.

In regard to this clonotype: With a much larger clone just one base away, this may be a read error. The chain couples TRBV18 to TRBJ1-5; no clear D. Deletions cut 3 bases from V and 5 bases from J, with 11 bases between. Germline V gene data show CDR1 as KGHSH and CDR2 as LQKENI. The CDR3 is made up of 14 amino acids. The CDR3 loop is CASSPSQRDQPQHF. CDR3 DNA: TGTGCCAGCTCACCCTCACAACGCGATCAGCCCCAGCATTTT. The full variable domain, rest sourced from reference TRBV18 and TRBJ1-5, is NAGVMQNPRHLVRRRGQEARLRCSPMKGHSHVYWYRQLPEEGLKFMVYLQKENIIDESGMPKERFSAEFPKEGPSILRIQQVVRGDSAAYFCASSPSQRDQPQHFGDGTRLSIL.

A few counts support this clonotype. V is TRBV6-2 or TRBV6-3 and J is TRBJ1-1; 9 bases are a match to TRBD1. The CDR3 extends over 15 amino acids. Per the germline V gene, CDR1 is MNHEY and CDR2 is SVGEGT. The trim removed 0 bases at V and 4 bases at J, leaving 3 bases unmatched. The CDR3 DNA follows: TGTGCCAGCAGTTACTCAGGGACAGGGATCACTGAAGCTTTCTTT. This gives the protein CASSYSGTGITEAFF.

This clonotype was observed a handful of times. The chain carries TRBV6-6 and TRBJ2-3; 9 nucleotides match TRBD1. The length of the CDR3 is 16 residues. Germline V gives CDR1 MNHNY, CDR2 SVGAGI (reference sequence). V gave up 8 bases and J gave up 6 bases; unmatched junction bases: 15. The CDR3: CASAPPVGQGSDTQYF. CDR3 nucleotides: TGTGCCAGCGCCCCCCCGGTGGGACAGGGTAGTGATACGCAGTATTTT.

The V and J genes are TRBV9 and TRBJ2-7; 8 bases are a match to TRBD1. The CDR3 length is 14 residues. J was trimmed by 3 bases and V by 2 bases; bases with no gene match: 4. Germline V lookup: CDR1 SGDLS, CDR2 YYNGEE. CDR3 protein: CASSVRDRNYEQYF. DNA of the CDR3: TGTGCCAGCAGCGTTCGGGACAGGAACTACGAGCAGTACTTC. Full variable domain (rest looked up from reference TRBV9 and TRBJ2-7): DSGVTQTPKHLITATGQRVTLRCSPRSGDLSVYWYQQSLDQGLQFLIQYYNGEERAKGNILERFSAQQFPDLHSELNLSSLELGDSALYFCASSVRDRNYEQYFGPGTRLTVT.